This TCR beta chain is from a study of shared clonotypes between healthy human individuals. Whole-study findings and limits: In general, naive subsets displayed greater estimated richness than memory subsets did.

With respect to this clone: The antigen remains unidentified. In the same sample, other DNA sequences code for this CDR3.

TCRdb's copy holds only in-frame clones and misses some; the assay was immunoSEQ multiplex PCR. This sample has roughly 2.2 million clones, with 85% to 95% found just once. This CDR3 is 17 amino acids long. Looked up from germline, CDR1 is MGHRA and CDR2 is YSYEKL. The junction had 5 bases not matched to a gene; V was cut back by 1 base and J by 1 base. Sequencing input: naive CD4+ T cells from PBMCs. The sample's subset: CD45RA+ positively selected. The chain joins TRBV4-1 to TRBJ2-3; 10 nucleotides match TRBD2. This clonotype was sampled from a man between 18 and 29 years old in good health. Some clones in this sample may be carry-over from other donors' samples. In nucleotides, the CDR3 is TGCGCCAGCAGCCAAGGCGCCAGCGGGAGGGGCACAGATACGCAGTATTTT. Amino acid sequence: CASSQGASGRGTDTQYF.